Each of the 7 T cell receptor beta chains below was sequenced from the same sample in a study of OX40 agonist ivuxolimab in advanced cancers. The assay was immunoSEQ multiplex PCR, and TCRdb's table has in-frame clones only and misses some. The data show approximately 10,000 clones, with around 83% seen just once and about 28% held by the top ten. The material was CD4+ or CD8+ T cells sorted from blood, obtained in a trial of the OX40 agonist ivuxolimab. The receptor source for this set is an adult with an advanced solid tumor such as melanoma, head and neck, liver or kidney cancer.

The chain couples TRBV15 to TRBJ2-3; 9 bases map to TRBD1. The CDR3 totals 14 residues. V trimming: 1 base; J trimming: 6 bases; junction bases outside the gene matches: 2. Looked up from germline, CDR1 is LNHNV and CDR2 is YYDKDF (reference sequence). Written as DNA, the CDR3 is TGTGCCACCAGCAGAGCGACAGGGGGGGATACGCAGTATTTT. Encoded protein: CATSRATGGDTQYF.

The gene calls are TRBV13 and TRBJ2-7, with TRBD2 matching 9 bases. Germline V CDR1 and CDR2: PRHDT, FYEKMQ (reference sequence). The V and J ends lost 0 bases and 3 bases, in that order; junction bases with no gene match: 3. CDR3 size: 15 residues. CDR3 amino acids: CASSLGAGGSYEQYF. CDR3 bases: TGTGCCAGCAGCTTAGGGGCGGGAGGGAGCTACGAGCAGTACTTC.

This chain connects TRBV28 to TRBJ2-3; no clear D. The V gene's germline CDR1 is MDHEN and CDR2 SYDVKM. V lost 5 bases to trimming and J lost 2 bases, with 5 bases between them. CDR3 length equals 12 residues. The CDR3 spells CASSHSTDTQYF. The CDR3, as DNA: TGTGCCAGCAGTCATTCCACAGATACGCAGTATTTT.

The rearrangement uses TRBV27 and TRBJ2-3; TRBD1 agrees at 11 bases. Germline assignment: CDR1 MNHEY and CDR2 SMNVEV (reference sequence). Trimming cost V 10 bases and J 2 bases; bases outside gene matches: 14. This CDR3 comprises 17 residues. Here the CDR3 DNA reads TGTGCCACCGCCTCGTCCGGGACAGGGGGTCCCACAGATACGCAGTATTTT. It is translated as CATASSGTGGPTDTQYF.

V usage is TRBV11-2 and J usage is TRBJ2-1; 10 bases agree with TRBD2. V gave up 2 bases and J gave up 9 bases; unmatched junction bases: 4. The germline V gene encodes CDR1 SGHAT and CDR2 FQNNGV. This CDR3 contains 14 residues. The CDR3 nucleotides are TGTGCCAGCAGCTTAACTAGCGGGGAACTTGAGCAGTTCTTC. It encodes CASSLTSGELEQFF.

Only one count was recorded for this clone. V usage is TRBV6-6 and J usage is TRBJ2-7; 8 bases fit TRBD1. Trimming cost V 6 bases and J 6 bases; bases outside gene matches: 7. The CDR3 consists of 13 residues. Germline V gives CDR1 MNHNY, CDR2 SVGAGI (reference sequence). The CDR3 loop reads CASRGQGGTEQYF. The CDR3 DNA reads TGTGCCAGCAGAGGACAGGGTGGTACCGAGCAGTACTTC.

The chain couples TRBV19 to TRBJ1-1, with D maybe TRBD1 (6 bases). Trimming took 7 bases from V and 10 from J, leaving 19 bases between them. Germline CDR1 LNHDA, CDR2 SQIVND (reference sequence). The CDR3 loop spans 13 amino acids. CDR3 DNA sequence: TGTGCCAGTACCGCCGGGACACCACTTCGAGCTTTCTTT. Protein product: CASTAGTPLRAFF.